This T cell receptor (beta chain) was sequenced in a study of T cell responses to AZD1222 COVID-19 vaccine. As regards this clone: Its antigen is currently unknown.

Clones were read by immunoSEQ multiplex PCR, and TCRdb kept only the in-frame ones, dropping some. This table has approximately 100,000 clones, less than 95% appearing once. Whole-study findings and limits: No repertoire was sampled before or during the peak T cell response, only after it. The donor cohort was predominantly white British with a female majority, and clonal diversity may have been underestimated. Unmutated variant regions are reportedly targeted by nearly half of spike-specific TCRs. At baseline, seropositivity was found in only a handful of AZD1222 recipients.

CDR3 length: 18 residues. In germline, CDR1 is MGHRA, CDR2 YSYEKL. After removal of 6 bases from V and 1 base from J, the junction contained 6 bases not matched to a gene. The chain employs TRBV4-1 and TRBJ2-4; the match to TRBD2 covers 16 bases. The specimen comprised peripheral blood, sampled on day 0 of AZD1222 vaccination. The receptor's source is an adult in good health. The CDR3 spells CASSPGLAGGPAKNIQYF. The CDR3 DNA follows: TGCGCCAGCAGTCCGGGACTAGCGGGGGGGCCCGCCAAAAACATTCAGTACTTC.